This T cell receptor (beta chain) was documented in a study of PD-1 blockade in classical Hodgkin lymphoma. Study-level results: The repertoire differences lack a defined cause, possibly disease activity or prior therapy. Complete responders matched newly diagnosed patients in baseline diversity.

A single count supports this clone. Antigen unknown. In every patient, relapse followed autologous stem cell transplantation, while exposure to brentuximab vedotin differed. Clones were sequenced by immunoSEQ multiplex PCR, and TCRdb holds only the in-frame ones, with some missing. The data contain roughly 70,000 clones, about two thirds of them singletons. The CDR3 contains 16 residues. Germline CDR1 is MNHEY and CDR2 is SMNVEV (reference sequence). The germline V and J ends were trimmed by 3 bases and 2 bases, with 13 bases remaining between them. This TCR derives from a human donor with classical Hodgkin lymphoma. The chain couples TRBV27 to TRBJ2-2; no firm D call. This sample comprised peripheral blood mononuclear cells (PBMCs), obtained before the second cycle of nivolumab. The CDR3 nucleotides are TGTGCCAGCAGTTTTTTGTACAGCATTAACACCGGGGAGCTGTTTTTT. The encoded protein is CASSFLYSINTGELFF.